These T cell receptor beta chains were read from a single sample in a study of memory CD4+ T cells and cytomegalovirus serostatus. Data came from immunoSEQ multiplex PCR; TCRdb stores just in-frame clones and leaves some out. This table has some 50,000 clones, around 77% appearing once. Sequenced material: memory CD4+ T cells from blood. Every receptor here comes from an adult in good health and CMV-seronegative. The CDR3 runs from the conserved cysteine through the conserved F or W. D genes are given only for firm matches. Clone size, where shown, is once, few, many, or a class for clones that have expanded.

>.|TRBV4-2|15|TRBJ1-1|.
CASSQVRLRDTEAFF
TGTGCCAGCAGCCAAGTGCGGCTCCGGGACACTGAAGCTTTCTTT
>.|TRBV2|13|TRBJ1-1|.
CASCGRMNTEAFF
TGTGCCAGCTGTGGCAGAATGAACACTGAAGCTTTCTTT
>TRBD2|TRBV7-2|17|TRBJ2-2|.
CASSPSGRDEKTGELFF
TGTGCCAGCAGTCCTAGCGGGAGAGATGAAAAGACCGGGGAGCTGTTTTTT
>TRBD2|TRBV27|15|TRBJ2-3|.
CASSLTSGRTDTQYF
TGTGCCAGCAGTTTGACTAGCGGGAGGACAGATACGCAGTATTTT
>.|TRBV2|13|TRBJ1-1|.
CASSELPPTEAFF
TGTGCCAGCAGTGAGCTACCACCCACTGAAGCTTTCTTT
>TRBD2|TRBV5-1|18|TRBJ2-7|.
CASSQNSVSGRSSREQYF
TGCGCCAGCAGCCAAAACTCCGTTAGCGGGAGGTCCTCTAGGGAGCAGTACTTC
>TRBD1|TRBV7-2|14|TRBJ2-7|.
CASRSGQGSYEQYF
TGTGCCAGCAGAAGTGGACAGGGCTCCTACGAGCAGTACTTC
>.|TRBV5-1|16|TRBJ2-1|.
CASSPASRLVGDEQFF
TGCGCCAGCAGCCCTGCCTCCCGACTAGTCGGAGATGAGCAGTTCTTC
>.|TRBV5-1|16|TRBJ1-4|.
CASSLQHAATNEKLFF
TGCGCCAGCAGCCTTCAACATGCTGCAACTAATGAAAAACTGTTTTTT
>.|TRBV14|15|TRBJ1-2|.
CASSQVGTENYGYTF
TGTGCCAGCAGCCAAGTCGGGACGGAGAACTATGGCTACACCTTC
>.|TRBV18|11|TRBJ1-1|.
CASSPQGEAFF
TGTGCCAGCTCACCACAGGGTGAAGCTTTCTTT
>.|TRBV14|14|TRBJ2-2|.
CASSQGRGTGELFF
TGTGCCAGCAGCCAAGGGAGGGGGACCGGGGAGCTGTTTTTT
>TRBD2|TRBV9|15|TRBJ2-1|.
CASSVGGPGGHEQFF
TGTGCCAGCAGCGTAGGCGGACCGGGGGGGCACGAGCAGTTCTTC
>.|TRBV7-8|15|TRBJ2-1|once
CASSRGGVSYNEQFF
TGTGCCAGCAGCAGAGGCGGGGTTTCCTACAATGAGCAGTTCTTC
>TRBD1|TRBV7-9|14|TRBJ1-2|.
CASTPDRGLTGYTF
TGTGCCAGCACCCCAGACAGGGGGCTGACAGGCTACACCTTC
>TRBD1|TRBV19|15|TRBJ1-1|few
CASSSTGTGAGEAFF
TGTGCCAGTAGTTCCACCGGGACAGGGGCGGGGGAAGCTTTCTTT
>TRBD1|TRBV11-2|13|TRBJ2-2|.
CASSLQGAGELFF
TGTGCCAGCAGCTTACAGGGGGCCGGGGAGCTGTTTTTT
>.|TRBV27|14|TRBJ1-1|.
CASSTGGMNTEAFF
TGTGCCAGCAGTACCGGCGGAATGAACACTGAAGCTTTCTTT
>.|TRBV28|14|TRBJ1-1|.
CASSPPRGAPEAFF
TGTGCCAGCAGTCCACCTCGAGGGGCCCCTGAAGCTTTCTTT
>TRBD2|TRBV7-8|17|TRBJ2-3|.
CASSLSGMGSSTDTQYF
TGTGCCAGCAGCTTAAGCGGGATGGGATCTAGCACAGATACGCAGTATTTT
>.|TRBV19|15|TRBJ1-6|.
CASSEEGGGRSPLHF
TGTGCCAGTAGTGAGGAGGGCGGGGGTCGATCACCCCTCCACTTT
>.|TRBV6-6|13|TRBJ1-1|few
CASSLMMNTEAFF
TGTGCCAGCAGTCTTATGATGAACACTGAAGCTTTCTTT
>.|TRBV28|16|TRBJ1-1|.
CASSSPGGGPNAEAFF
TGTGCCAGCAGTTCACCCGGGGGGGGCCCTAACGCTGAAGCTTTCTTT
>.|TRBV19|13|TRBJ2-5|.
CASSTNRGGTQYF
TGTGCCAGTAGTACCAACAGGGGGGGGACCCAGTACTTC
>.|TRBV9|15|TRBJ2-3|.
CASSVGGLSTDTQYF
TGTGCCAGCAGCGTAGGAGGGCTGAGCACAGATACGCAGTATTTT
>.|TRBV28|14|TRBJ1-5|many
CASRDGGRNQPQHF
TGTGCCAGCAGGGATGGGGGAAGGAATCAGCCCCAGCATTTT
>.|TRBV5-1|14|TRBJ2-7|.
CASSLAAAPYEQYF
TGCGCCAGCAGCTTGGCGGCAGCCCCCTACGAGCAGTACTTC
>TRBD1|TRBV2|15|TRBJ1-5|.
CASSILGTANQPQHF
TGTGCCAGCAGCATACTGGGGACAGCTAATCAGCCCCAGCATTTT
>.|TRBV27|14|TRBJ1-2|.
CASSLRMGPPNYTF
TGTGCCAGCAGTTTAAGAATGGGGCCGCCCAACTACACCTTC